The 30 T cell receptor beta chains listed next were all sequenced from one sample in a study of T cell responses to AZD1222 COVID-19 vaccine (dated by TCRdb to the early 2020s). The time point label for this specimen denotes: about 28 days (+/-7) after the second vaccine dose. The method was the immunoSEQ multiplex PCR assay. TCRdb carries this immuneACCESS record with in-frame sequences only. Its versions omit some clonotypes, under half of them owing to an unresolved V gene in the studies checked, with the rest unexplained. For this sample the table gives around 150,000 clones, of which roughly 87% were detected only once. Approximately 5.9% of the sample lies in the top ten. This material consisted of peripheral blood, taken 28 days after the second AZD1222 dose. These receptor sequences come from an adult who received the AZD1222 COVID-19 vaccine.

The V call is TRBV12-3 or TRBV12-4, the J call TRBJ2-7; no reliable D call. The V and J ends lost 6 bases and 4 bases respectively, with 10 bases between them. CDR3 length equals 12 residues. The CDR3 DNA is TGTGCCAGCAGCCCAACCCCTTACGAGCAGTACTTC. Its protein product is CASSPTPYEQYF.

The CDR3 spells CASSDGVNLGDTQYF. As DNA, the CDR3 is TGCGCCAGCAGTGACGGCGTTAATTTGGGAGATACGCAGTATTTT. This chain uses TRBV10-1 with TRBJ2-3; D is ambiguous. The CDR3 runs to 15 residues. Germline CDR1 reads WNHNN; CDR2 reads SYGVQD (reference sequence). With 3 bases removed from V and 5 bases from J, the gap between germline ends came to 15 bases.

The rearrangement uses TRBV28 and TRBJ2-3; 16 bases are shared with TRBD2. This CDR3 spans 19 amino acids. Unmatched junction bases numbered 16, after V lost 8 bases and J lost 5 bases. CDR1 MDHEN and CDR2 SYDVKM come from the germline V gene. The CDR3 nucleotides read TGTGCCAGCTCACAACCGTACGGGACTAGCGGGGGGGCCGGAGATACGCAGTATTTT. Translated: CASSQPYGTSGGAGDTQYF.

CDR3 amino acids: CASSRTVSSGNTIYF. CDR3 DNA: TGTGCCAGCAGTAGGACAGTCAGCTCTGGAAACACCATATATTTT. V and J are TRBV7-6 and TRBJ1-3; possibly TRBD1 for D (6 bases). Looked up from germline, CDR1 is SGHVS and CDR2 is FNYEAQ. The CDR3 extends over 15 amino acids. V was shortened by 6 bases and J by 0 bases, with 12 bases between the two germline ends.

The rearrangement uses TRBV5-4 and TRBJ2-2, with D unclear. This CDR3 has 17 amino acids. Germline CDR1 SGHNT, CDR2 YYREEE (reference sequence). With 3 bases removed from V and 0 bases from J, the gap between germline ends came to 15 bases. As DNA, the CDR3 is TGTGCCAGCAGCTCGGGTGGGTCGGGTTCGAACACCGGGGAGCTGTTTTTT. It codes for CASSSGGSGSNTGELFF.

The chain has TRBV7-8 and TRBJ1-4, with D unclear. The CDR3 sequence is 15 residues long. Germline V gives CDR1 SGHVS, CDR2 FQNEAQ. The V gene lost 4 bases and the J gene lost 8 bases, with 17 bases spanning the gap. CDR3 nucleotide sequence: TGTGCCAGCAGCTCACACAGAGGGCTGGGGGAAAAACTGTTTTTT. Translation: CASSSHRGLGEKLFF.

The chain carries TRBV28 and TRBJ2-1, with 10 bases identical to TRBD2. Looked up from germline, CDR1 is MDHEN and CDR2 is SYDVKM. This CDR3 spans 13 amino acids. V lost 11 bases, J lost 8 bases, and 9 bases stayed unmatched. CDR3 nucleotide sequence: TGTGCCGGCGCTAGCGGGGGAGAGGATGAGCAGTTCTTC. It is translated as CAGASGGEDEQFF.

This chain uses TRBV6-5 with TRBJ2-7; D is unclear. This CDR3 is built from 16 residues. Trimming stripped 4 bases from V and 4 bases from J, with 20 bases between. Germline lookup yields CDR1 MNHEY and CDR2 SVGAGI. The CDR3 sequence is CASSSPRRRSLYEQYF. CDR3 in DNA: TGTGCCAGCAGTTCTCCCCGACGGCGATCACTTTACGAGCAGTACTTC.

This chain links TRBV28 with TRBJ2-6; either TRBD1 or TRBD2 may fit D (5 bases each). The V gene lost 1 base and the J gene lost 0 bases, with 19 bases spanning the gap. This CDR3 contains 20 residues. The germline CDR1 and CDR2 sequences are MDHEN and SYDVKM. CDR3 DNA sequence: TGTGCCAGCAGTTTATCCAGGGAAGATTGGGACCGCTCTGGGGCCAACGTCCTGACTTTC. Its protein is CASSLSREDWDRSGANVLTF.

The chain carries TRBV21-1 and TRBJ2-1; the D call TRBD2 from the table was never checked on the DNA. TRBV21-1 is flagged as a pseudogene. CDR3 size: 17 residues. This chain's CDR3 is CASSPFIRLAVLCEQFF. Written as DNA, the CDR3 is TGTGCCAGCAGCCCCTTTATCAGACTAGCGGTCCTCTGTGAGCAGTTCTTC.

The V and J genes are TRBV29-1 and TRBJ1-1; perhaps TRBD1 as D (6 bases). The CDR3 length is 16 residues. Germline lookup yields CDR1 SQVTM and CDR2 ANQGSEA. Trimming cost V 4 bases and J 0 bases, with 18 bases left between them. The CDR3 reads CSVAPGVSPMNTEAFF. In nucleotides, the CDR3 is TGCAGCGTTGCTCCAGGGGTCTCCCCCATGAACACTGAAGCTTTCTTT.

This clone was recorded only once. The chain combines TRBV6-6 with TRBJ1-2, with 7 bases fitting TRBD1. Trimming removed 0 bases from V and 6 bases from J; junction bases left unmatched: 7. The CDR3 has 15 amino acids. Germline values: CDR1 MNHNY, CDR2 SVGAGI (reference sequence). The CDR3 DNA sequence: TGTGCCAGCAGTTACTCAGTAAGACAGGGAAATGGCTACACCTTC. It encodes CASSYSVRQGNGYTF.

The chain combines TRBV7-2 with TRBJ1-3; 9 nucleotides align to TRBD1. Germline lookup yields CDR1 SGHTA and CDR2 FQGNSA. This CDR3 region has 16 residues. The ends lost 1 base at V and 4 bases at J; junction bases unmatched: 5. CDR3 sequence (DNA): TGTGCCAGCAGCTTAGGGGGACAGGGTGAAGGAAACACCATATATTTT. Its translation: CASSLGGQGEGNTIYF.

The genes are TRBV19 and TRBJ2-1, with D possibly being TRBD1 (6 bases). The V end lost 3 bases, the J end lost 11 bases, and 17 bases lay between the germline ends. CDR1 and CDR2 (germline): LNHDA, SQIVND (reference sequence). This CDR3 has 14 amino acids. CDR3 DNA sequence: TGTGCCAGTAGTATTGGGAACCAACAGGGAAAGCAGTTCTTC. Its translation: CASSIGNQQGKQFF.

The chain joins TRBV10-3 to TRBJ1-1; D gene ambiguous. Germline CDR1 ENHRY, CDR2 SYGVKD. The CDR3 is 13 amino acids. Between the trimmed V and J ends, which lost 2 bases and 0 bases, there was a span of 4 bases. CDR3 in DNA: TGTGCCATCAGTGAGGAGATGAACACTGAAGCTTTCTTT. It translates to CAISEEMNTEAFF.

The J gene is TRBJ1-5, the V gene TRBV6-6; D not certain. Looked up from germline, CDR1 is MNHNY and CDR2 is SVGAGI (reference sequence). V lost 4 bases and J lost 6, with 4 bases in between. This CDR3 comprises 11 residues. The CDR3 sequence: CASSLGQPQHF. CDR3 bases: TGTGCCAGCAGTTTGGGTCAGCCCCAGCATTTT.

The rearrangement joins TRBV10-1 to TRBJ2-4; the D gene could be TRBD1 or TRBD2 (5 bases each). V shed 3 bases and J shed 0 bases, with 9 bases lying between them. The CDR3 is 15 amino acids. The germline CDR1 and CDR2 sequences are WNHNN and SYGVQD (reference sequence). In DNA form, the CDR3 reads TGCGCCAGCAGTGACGGGGACCTAGCCAAAAACATTCAGTACTTC. This translates into CASSDGDLAKNIQYF.

CDR3 nucleotides: TGTGCCAGCAGCTTAAGGACTAGCGGGAGGGTAGATACGCAGTATTTT. This sequence encodes CASSLRTSGRVDTQYF. The J gene is TRBJ2-3, the V gene TRBV7-3; 15 nucleotides line up with TRBD2. The germline CDR1 and CDR2 sequences are SGHTA and FQGTGA. The CDR3 extends over 16 amino acids. V shed 1 base and J 5 bases; nucleotides not matched to a gene: 1.

The V gene is TRBV6-6, the J gene TRBJ1-2; the D is unclear. Trimming left V 2 bases short and J 6 bases short, with 7 bases between. CDR1 and CDR2 from the germline V gene are MNHNY and SVGAGI (reference sequence). The CDR3 covers 12 residues. CDR3 in DNA: TGTGCCAGCAGTTACCAGGAGGATGGCTACACCTTC. Translation: CASSYQEDGYTF.

This chain connects TRBV7-8 to TRBJ2-7, with unresolved D. The CDR3 extends over 13 amino acids. Germline V gene sequence: CDR1 SGHVS, CDR2 FQNEAQ. Trimming shortened V by 5 bases and J by 2 bases, and 10 bases separated the two germline ends. The CDR3: CASSSDVAYEQYF. The CDR3 DNA sequence: TGTGCCAGCAGCAGCGACGTTGCCTACGAGCAGTACTTC.

This rearrangement joins TRBV5-4 to TRBJ1-5; 10 positions agree with TRBD1. The germline V gene has CDR1 SGHNT and CDR2 YYREEE (reference sequence). The CDR3 length is 15 residues. The V gene end was trimmed by 4 bases and the J gene end by 6 bases; junction bases not matched to a gene: 7. CDR3 sequence (DNA): TGTGCCAGCAGCGCGGGACAGGGGCTAGGTCAGCCCCAGCATTTT. This encodes CASSAGQGLGQPQHF.

The V and J genes are TRBV6-5 and TRBJ1-2; TRBD1 matches at 7 bases. V lost 6 bases, J lost 7 bases, and 11 bases stayed unmatched. Germline V lookup: CDR1 MNHEY, CDR2 SVGAGI. CDR3 length: 14 amino acids. The CDR3 bases are TGTGCCAGCAGCTCTAGGGGGCAGGGGGGTGGCTACACCTTC. This gives the protein CASSSRGQGGGYTF.

The chain joins TRBV29-1 to TRBJ1-1; weak D call: TRBD1 (5 bases). Germline assignment: CDR1 SQVTM and CDR2 ANQGSEA. The CDR3 consists of 10 residues. V was pared by 4 bases and J by 5 bases, with 5 bases between. CDR3 protein: CSVGGTEAFF. DNA for the CDR3: TGCAGCGTTGGGGGGACTGAAGCTTTCTTT.

This clone was counted a few times. This chain connects TRBV3-1 (or the pseudogene TRBV3-2) to TRBJ2-5, with D perhaps matching TRBD1 or TRBD2 (6 bases each). Germline V gives CDR1 LGHDT, CDR2 YNNKEL (reference sequence). The CDR3 sequence is 15 residues long. V was shortened by 4 bases and J by 6 bases, with 18 bases between the two germline ends. The CDR3 DNA sequence: TGTGCCAGCAGCCTGGGCCCGGAGGGGGGAAAGACCCAGTACTTC. Translation: CASSLGPEGGKTQYF.

This chain joins TRBV9 and TRBJ1-6, with D perhaps TRBD1 (6 bases). Trimming removed 3 bases at V and 2 bases at J, with 18 bases between. Looked up from germline, CDR1 is SGDLS and CDR2 is YYNGEE. The CDR3 has 18 amino acids. CDR3 sequence: CASSASTPGAAYNSPLHF. CDR3 sequence (DNA): TGTGCCAGCAGCGCCTCTACCCCGGGGGCGGCCTATAATTCACCCCTCCACTTT.

The V and J genes are TRBV28 and TRBJ2-5; D not resolved. V was pared by 5 bases and J by 2 bases, with 15 bases between. Looked up from germline, CDR1 is MDHEN and CDR2 is SYDVKM. The CDR3 sequence is 15 residues long. The CDR3 protein is CASSPRELRQETQYF. The CDR3 coding sequence is TGTGCCAGCAGTCCAAGGGAACTCCGGCAAGAGACCCAGTACTTC.

The chain uses TRBV6-5 and TRBJ1-6, with D tentatively TRBD1 (6 bases). The V end was cut by 2 bases, the J end by 5 bases, with 10 bases between. CDR1 and CDR2 (germline): MNHEY, SVGAGI. The CDR3 is made up of 15 amino acids. CDR3 sequence: CASSYIQGNNSPLHF. In DNA, the CDR3 is TGTGCCAGCAGTTACATCCAGGGGAATAATTCACCCCTCCACTTT.

The rearrangement joins TRBV28 to TRBJ1-5; possibly TRBD1 for D (5 bases). Germline V lookup: CDR1 MDHEN, CDR2 SYDVKM. The CDR3 spans 14 residues. V dropped 8 bases and J dropped 6 bases, with 17 bases sitting between them. CDR3 loop: CASGGSQARQPQHF. The CDR3 DNA follows: TGTGCCAGCGGGGGGTCCCAGGCGCGTCAGCCCCAGCATTTT.

DNA of the CDR3: TGCGCCAGCAGCCGGGGAGGGAGCACAGATACGCAGTATTTT. Translated: CASSRGGSTDTQYF. The chain employs TRBV4-3 and TRBJ2-3; 7 positions agree with TRBD2. The CDR3 is 14 residues long. After removal of 4 bases from V and 0 bases from J, the junction contained 1 base not matched to a gene. Germline V gene data show CDR1 as LGHNA and CDR2 as YSLEER.

The V call is TRBV5-1, the J call TRBJ1-2; D is ambiguous. V lost 4 bases and J lost 5, with 15 bases in between. Germline V gene data show CDR1 as SGHRS and CDR2 as YFSETQ. CDR3 size: 14 residues. The CDR3, as DNA: TGCGCCAGCAGCCCGGAGACGGCGGGATATGGCTACACCTTC. Encoded protein: CASSPETAGYGYTF.